This T cell receptor (beta chain) was sequenced in a study of blood T cells in healthy people across ages. Germline V gene data show CDR1 as SNHLY and CDR2 as FYNNEI. V lost 0 bases, J lost 0 bases, and 11 bases lay in between. This CDR3 has 16 amino acids. Study-wide points: Correlation between TCR beta diversity and naive T cell percentage was strong.

This clonotype was detected only a few times. Its antigen is undetermined. The use of a sample-barcoded 5' primer and a J-beta primer mix characterized a second PCR of about 7 to 12 cycles. From the 5' RACE reads, TCRdb called clonotypes with MiXCR, one entry per CDR3 protein. The table has 1.5 million to 2 million distinct CDR3 sequences, 28% seen once; the top ten hold 7.7%. The sequenced sample consisted of blood. The chain uses TRBV2 and TRBJ2-5; perhaps TRBD2 as D (6 bases). The sequence derives from a woman aged 25 to 39 in good health. Here the CDR3 DNA reads TGTGCCAGCAGTGAAGCTGCGGGGTGGTACCAAGAGACCCAGTACTTC. This encodes CASSEAAGWYQETQYF.